The source of this TCR beta chain is a study of CD8+ T cells in alopecia areata. Overall study: Those patients who were treated received oral tofacitinib, which was given at 5 to 10 mg twice daily for moderate-to-severe alopecia areata.

Treatment here: oral pan-JAK inhibitor, 5-10 mg twice daily. On this clone: Its specificity is not known.

Broader study findings: Just one nonresponder means the tie between baseline CD8+ expansion and response stays uncertain.

RNA was extracted and reverse transcribed into cDNA as the sequencing template. Some clones are missing from TCRdb's copy, which holds only in-frame ones; the method was immunoSEQ multiplex PCR. The sample contains roughly 92,000 clones, more than 65% of which appear only once. The sequence was collected from a human donor with alopecia areata. The sample consisted of CD8+ T cells sorted from blood, taken around week 46, from a patient treated with tofacitinib.

The CDR3 nucleotides are TGTGCCAGCAGCACAGGACAGGGCCGGAGTCAGCCCCAGCATTTT. It codes for CASSTGQGRSQPQHF. This rearrangement joins TRBV9 to TRBJ1-5, with 8 bases identical to TRBD1. V dropped 4 bases and J dropped 6; count of bases not matched to a gene: 9. The germline gives CDR1 SGDLS, CDR2 YYNGEE. This CDR3 region has 15 residues. Complete variable domain (other parts from reference TRBV9 and TRBJ1-5): DSGVTQTPKHLITATGQRVTLRCSPRSGDLSVYWYQQSLDQGLQFLIQYYNGEERAKGNILERFSAQQFPDLHSELNLSSLELGDSALYFCASSTGQGRSQPQHFGDGTRLSIL.